A single sample gave rise to the 14 T cell receptor beta chains below, sequenced in a study of blood T cell repertoires in COVID-19. The assay was immunoSEQ multiplex PCR, and TCRdb's table has in-frame clones only and misses some. There are about 140,000 clones in the sample; 60% to 80% occur only once, and roughly 8.9% lies in the top ten. Sequencing input: peripheral blood. These receptor sequences come from a woman in her forties or fifties with active or convalescent COVID-19.

This clone was counted only a few times. This chain uses TRBV19 with TRBJ1-5; no clear D. CDR3 length: 13 residues. CDR1 and CDR2 (germline): LNHDA, SQIVND (reference sequence). The ends were cut back, 3 bases at V and 6 bases at J, with 9 bases in the middle. The CDR3 protein is CASSIEWAQPQHF. The DNA of the CDR3 is TGTGCCAGTAGTATTGAATGGGCTCAGCCCCAGCATTTT.

This clone was detected only a few times. CDR3 sequence reads: CASSFFRDNSPLHF. The CDR3 region has the DNA TGTGCCAGCAGTTTTTTTAGAGATAATTCACCCCTCCACTTT. The chain uses TRBV28 and TRBJ1-6, with no clear D. V lost 3 bases and J lost 5, with 8 bases in between. The germline gives CDR1 MDHEN, CDR2 SYDVKM. This CDR3 has 14 residues.

This clone was observed a few times. The chain is built from TRBV25-1 and TRBJ1-6, with 8 bases fitting TRBD1. Germline V gene sequence: CDR1 MGHDK, CDR2 SYGVNS. Germline trimming cut 5 bases from V and 6 bases from J; bases unmatched to any gene: 12. The CDR3 contains 17 residues. The CDR3 DNA reads as TGTGCCAGCAGTACCCAAAGGACAGGGCTGGGTAATTCACCCCTCCACTTT. Amino acid sequence: CASSTQRTGLGNSPLHF.

The V and J genes are TRBV12-3 or TRBV12-4 and TRBJ1-1; D gene unclear. The CDR3 totals 13 residues. V lost 6 bases, J lost 0 bases, and 8 bases lay in between. CDR3 nucleotide sequence: TGTGCCAGCAGCGTCCAGATGAACACTGAAGCTTTCTTT. Translated: CASSVQMNTEAFF.

This chain uses TRBV4-3 with TRBJ1-4; maybe TRBD1 (6 bases). The V and J ends lost 2 bases and 4 bases respectively, with 11 bases between them. The CDR3 is 15 residues long. Germline CDR1 LGHNA, CDR2 YSLEER. In DNA, the CDR3 is TGCGCCAGCAGCCAACAGGGGAATCGTAATGAAAAACTGTTTTTT. It specifies CASSQQGNRNEKLFF.

This chain links TRBV24-1 with TRBJ1-1; 8 bases are a match to TRBD1. The V segment lost 7 bases and the J segment 1 base; nucleotides outside the gene matches: 7. CDR3 length: 15 residues. CDR1 and CDR2 (germline): KGHDR, SFDVKD. The CDR3 region is CATRRAGQGNTEAFF. As DNA, the CDR3 is TGTGCCACCAGACGGGCAGGACAGGGGAACACTGAAGCTTTCTTT.

The chain joins TRBV21-1 to TRBJ2-7; no check of the table's D call, TRBD2, against the DNA was made. TRBV21-1 is designated a pseudogene. This CDR3 has 15 residues. The CDR3 bases are TGTGCCAGCATCTTAGGACTGAGGAGCTCCTACGAGCAGTACTTC. This encodes CASILGLRSSYEQYF.

The chain uses TRBV24-1 and TRBJ2-1; 8 positions match TRBD1. CDR3 size: 17 residues. J was trimmed by 0 bases and V by 5 bases; bases with no gene match: 8. The germline gives CDR1 KGHDR, CDR2 SFDVKD. The CDR3 coding sequence is TGTGCCACCAGTGGCCAGGGGGCCAACAGCTCCTACAATGAGCAGTTCTTC. Translated, it gives CATSGQGANSSYNEQFF.

The gene calls are TRBV7-2 and TRBJ2-5, with D perhaps TRBD2 (6 bases). V lost 5 bases and J 2 bases, leaving 15 bases between the germline ends. The CDR3 contains 15 residues. Germline CDR1 and CDR2: SGHTA and FQGNSA. The CDR3 sequence is CASSAGPRGQETQYF. Written as DNA, the CDR3 is TGTGCCAGCAGCGCTGGACCCCGGGGGCAAGAGACCCAGTACTTC.

In its sample, this clone was seen a few times. The genes are TRBV14 and TRBJ1-2; no definite D call. V was pared by 4 bases and J by 10 bases, with 16 bases between. Germline V gives CDR1 SGHDN, CDR2 FVKESK. This CDR3 spans 13 amino acids. The CDR3 DNA sequence: TGTGCCAGCAGCCGAAGGAGTGGAGGTACCTACACCTTC. Its protein is CASSRRSGGTYTF.

The rearrangement joins TRBV4-2 to TRBJ2-7; TRBD1 matches 8 bases. The V segment lost 3 bases and the J segment 2 bases; nucleotides outside the gene matches: 6. From germline, CDR1 is LGHNA and CDR2 YNFKEQ. The CDR3 loop spans 15 amino acids. Written as DNA, the CDR3 is TGTGCCAGCAGCCACTCCGGGACAGGAGCCTACGAGCAGTACTTC. The encoded protein is CASSHSGTGAYEQYF.

The chain links TRBV3-1 (or the pseudogene TRBV3-2) to TRBJ1-3, with 9 bases lining up with TRBD1. The CDR3 is made up of 16 amino acids. The V segment lost 2 bases and the J segment 2 bases; nucleotides outside the gene matches: 4. Germline lookup yields CDR1 LGHDT and CDR2 YNNKEL (reference sequence). The DNA of the CDR3 is TGTGCCAGCAGCCAACGACAGGGGGTGGCTGGAAACACCATATATTTT. Translated: CASSQRQGVAGNTIYF.

This chain connects TRBV6-1 to TRBJ2-4; 9 positions agree with TRBD1. The CDR3 extends over 15 amino acids. CDR1 is MNHNS and CDR2 is SASEGT in the germline V gene. V lost 5 bases to trimming and J lost 1 base; unmatched junction nucleotides: 3. CDR3 nucleotide sequence: TGTGCCAGCAGTTCACAGGGGGCGGCCAAAAACATTCAGTACTTC. Its translation: CASSSQGAAKNIQYF.

The chain couples TRBV28 to TRBJ2-1, with 8 bases fitting TRBD1. V lost 7 bases and J lost 15; bases outside the gene matches: 8. Germline-derived CDR1 and CDR2 are MDHEN and SYDVKM. CDR3 length: 11 amino acids. The DNA for the CDR3 is TGTGCCAGCAATGACAGGGGATTGGCGTTCTTC. Translation gives CASNDRGLAFF.